The next 28 T cell receptor beta chains were all read from a single sample in a study of cytomegalovirus exposure and HLA in healthy donors (dated by TCRdb to about 2017). Receptors were amplified or captured by the immunoSEQ multiplex PCR assay. TCRdb stores this immuneACCESS table with in-frame sequences only. Part of the clones is absent; in the studies checked, under half of the shortfall reflects unresolved V genes, and no reason is known for the rest. The sample has some 41,000 clones on record, approximately 93% of them singletons. The leading ten clones occupy less than 2.5% of the sample. The sequencing input was PBMCs. The receptors were sampled from a woman aged 18 to 35 in good health and CMV-seronegative.

The J gene is TRBJ2-1, the V gene TRBV27, with 10 bases lining up with TRBD1. Germline V gene sequence: CDR1 MNHEY, CDR2 SMNVEV (reference sequence). Losses at the gene ends were 6 bases for V and 9 bases for J; bases not matched to a gene: 8. The CDR3 sequence is 14 residues long. CDR3 coding DNA: TGTGCCAGCAGCCGGGACAGGGGCATCGGTGAGCAGTTCTTC. Translating gives CASSRDRGIGEQFF.

This rearrangement joins TRBV2 to TRBJ2-2; 8 nucleotides line up with TRBD2. The ends lost 2 bases at V and 3 bases at J; junction bases unmatched: 11. The CDR3 covers 18 residues. The germline V gene has CDR1 SNHLY and CDR2 FYNNEI. The CDR3: CASSESDESGGYTGELFF. The CDR3 DNA reads TGTGCCAGCAGTGAATCAGATGAGAGCGGGGGTTACACCGGGGAGCTGTTTTTT.

The chain recombines TRBV30 with TRBJ2-1; 7 bases align to TRBD2. The CDR3 extends over 14 amino acids. CDR1 GTSNPN and CDR2 SVGIG come from the germline V gene (reference sequence). V gave up 4 bases and J gave up 5 bases; unmatched junction bases: 8. The CDR3 sequence: CAWNVTAGNNEQFF. In nucleotides, the CDR3 is TGTGCCTGGAATGTCACAGCGGGGAACAATGAGCAGTTCTTC.

The chain joins TRBV7-9 to TRBJ2-1, with D possibly matching TRBD1 (6 bases). The germline CDR1 and CDR2 sequences are SEHNR and FQNEAQ (reference sequence). The CDR3 length is 15 residues. The V end lost 4 bases, the J end lost 4 bases, and 14 bases lay between the germline ends. CDR3 amino acids: CASSSTGTKYNEQFF. The CDR3 DNA sequence: TGTGCCAGCAGCTCAACCGGGACAAAGTACAATGAGCAGTTCTTC.

This chain uses TRBV7-6 with TRBJ2-6; perhaps TRBD2 as D (7 bases). Germline CDR1 reads SGHVS; CDR2 reads FNYEAQ. Trimming shortened V by 3 bases and J by 2 bases, and 26 bases separated the two germline ends. This CDR3 has 21 residues. The CDR3 DNA reads as TGTGCCAGCAGCTTCACCCCCACGCCAAGGGGGGGGTGGGCTGGGGCCAACGTCCTGACTTTC. Its translation: CASSFTPTPRGGWAGANVLTF.

The chain carries TRBV28 and TRBJ1-2, with 8 bases matching TRBD1. There are 14 residues in the CDR3. Germline trimming cut 3 bases from V and 2 bases from J; bases unmatched to any gene: 2. Germline-derived CDR1 and CDR2 are MDHEN and SYDVKM. The CDR3 coding sequence is TGTGCCAGCAGTTTTGGACAGGGAAACTATGGCTACACCTTC. This encodes CASSFGQGNYGYTF.

This chain links TRBV20-1 with TRBJ1-1; D unclear. Trimming stripped 7 bases from V and 3 bases from J, with 9 bases between. The CDR3 contains 11 residues. Germline V gives CDR1 DFQATT, CDR2 SNEGSKA (reference sequence). Here the CDR3 reads CSGAGHTEAFF. The CDR3 coding sequence is TGCAGTGGGGCCGGCCACACTGAAGCTTTCTTT.

The genes are TRBV2 and TRBJ2-1, with TRBD2 identical over 9 bases. The germline gives CDR1 SNHLY, CDR2 FYNNEI. V lost 0 bases to trimming and J lost 8 bases; unmatched junction nucleotides: 5. This CDR3 contains 15 residues. CDR3 nucleotides: TGTGCCAGCAGTGAAGCTAGCGGGAGCACAGATGAGCAGTTCTTC. It translates to CASSEASGSTDEQFF.

The gene calls are TRBV30 and TRBJ1-1; 8 positions match TRBD1. The CDR3 loop spans 13 amino acids. With V trimmed by 0 bases and J by 6 bases, 3 bases remained unmatched. CDR1 and CDR2 from the germline V gene are GTSNPN and SVGIG (reference sequence). CDR3: CAWSVQGGPEAFF. CDR3 DNA: TGTGCCTGGAGTGTACAGGGGGGGCCTGAAGCTTTCTTT. The whole variable domain, filled in from reference TRBV30 and TRBJ1-1, reads SQTIHQWPATLVQPVGSPLSLECTVEGTSNPNLYWYRQAAGRGLQLLFYSVGIGQISSEVPQNLSASRPQDRQFILSSKKLLLSDSGFYLCAWSVQGGPEAFFGQGTRLTVV.

This clone was observed a single time. V is TRBV4-1 and J is TRBJ2-3, with 7 bases matching TRBD2. CDR3 length equals 16 residues. Germline-derived CDR1 and CDR2 are MGHRA and YSYEKL. V gave up 1 base and J gave up 2 bases; unmatched junction bases: 6. The CDR3 DNA reads TGCGCCAGCAGCCAAGCCCAGCGGGGTCCCACAGATACGCAGTATTTT. Translated, it gives CASSQAQRGPTDTQYF.

The chain employs TRBV19 and TRBJ1-2; 9 bases fit TRBD1. This CDR3 comprises 14 residues. CDR1 and CDR2 from the germline V gene are LNHDA and SQIVND (reference sequence). J lost 5 bases, V lost 5 bases, and 6 bases had no gene match. CDR3 bases: TGTGCCAGTAGTCCCCCGGGACAGGGATATGGCTACACCTTC. Its translation: CASSPPGQGYGYTF. Based on the CDR3 plus reference TRBV19 and TRBJ1-2, the full variable domain is DGGITQSPKYLFRKEGQNVTLSCEQNLNHDAMYWYRQDPGQGLRLIYYSQIVNDFQKGDIAEGYSVSREKKESFPLTVTSAQKNPTAFYLCASSPPGQGYGYTFGSGTRLTVV.

V gene TRBV19 combines with J gene TRBJ1-5, with TRBD1 matching over 11 bases. CDR3 length: 15 residues. CDR1 and CDR2 (germline): LNHDA, SQIVND (reference sequence). V lost 4 bases and J lost 6; bases outside the gene matches: 5. The chain's CDR3 is CASSTRTGGGQPQHF. CDR3 nucleotides: TGTGCCAGTAGTACCCGGACAGGGGGCGGTCAGCCCCAGCATTTT.

This clone appeared once. The CDR3 DNA is TGTGCCAGCAGTTTCTCAGGGGAGCAGTACTTC. Translation: CASSFSGEQYF. The chain uses TRBV27 and TRBJ2-7; weak D call: TRBD1 (5 bases). This CDR3 is 11 amino acids long. Trimming stripped 3 bases from V and 7 bases from J, with 7 bases between. In germline, CDR1 is MNHEY, CDR2 SMNVEV (reference sequence).

Note on this clone: At one boundary the junction diverges from the germline segment, which might be a read error. This rearrangement joins TRBV15 to TRBJ2-1; TRBD1 matches 8 bases. This CDR3 region has 15 residues. Germline V lookup: CDR1 LNHNV, CDR2 YYDKDF (reference sequence). The CDR3 is CATSGPTGAYDEQFF. CDR3 bases: TGTGCCACCAGCGGACCGACAGGGGCCTACGATGAGCAGTTCTTC.

This sequence joins TRBV21-1 and TRBJ1-1; the D call of TRBD1 is as the table states it, not checked on the DNA. TRBV21-1 corresponds to a pseudogene. The CDR3 length is 14 residues. The CDR3 sequence: CASSKENSQDEAFF. The CDR3 coding sequence is TGTGCCAGCAGCAAAGAGAACAGCCAGGATGAAGCTTTCTTT.

CDR3 sequence (DNA): TGTGCCAGTAAGGGGTTTTCCAGCCATCAGCCCCAGCATTTT. Its translation: CASKGFSSHQPQHF. V is TRBV19 and J is TRBJ1-5, with D possibly matching TRBD1 (5 bases). CDR1 and CDR2 from the germline V gene are LNHDA and SQIVND (reference sequence). V lost 7 bases and J 5 bases, leaving 15 bases between the germline ends. This CDR3 contains 14 residues.

The V call is TRBV6-1, the J call TRBJ1-5, with TRBD1 identical over 9 bases. Germline values: CDR1 MNHNS, CDR2 SASEGT. The trim removed 6 bases at V and 2 bases at J, leaving 5 bases unmatched. The CDR3 runs 15 residues. The CDR3 DNA is TGTGCCAGCAGATCCGGGGACAGGGGCAATCAGCCCCAGCATTTT. Translated, it gives CASRSGDRGNQPQHF.

The chain uses TRBV6-4 and TRBJ1-3; D not resolved. The germline V and J ends were trimmed by 3 bases and 2 bases, with 5 bases remaining between them. The CDR3 is 13 residues long. Per the germline V gene, CDR1 is MRHNA and CDR2 is SNTAGT. This chain's CDR3 is CASSESAGNTIYF. Written as DNA, the CDR3 is TGTGCCAGCAGTGAGAGTGCTGGAAACACCATATATTTT.

The chain couples TRBV5-4 to TRBJ1-1; D is perhaps TRBD1 (6 bases). Looked up from germline, CDR1 is SGHNT and CDR2 is YYREEE (reference sequence). V lost 5 bases and J 4 bases, leaving 15 bases between the germline ends. The CDR3 totals 14 residues. The CDR3 here is CASSYGTFGTEAFF. CDR3 in DNA: TGTGCCAGCAGTTACGGGACATTTGGCACTGAAGCTTTCTTT.

This clone occurred once. The chain recombines TRBV4-1 with TRBJ2-1, with D possibly being TRBD2 (5 bases). The germline CDR1 and CDR2 sequences are MGHRA and YSYEKL. The V gene lost 1 base and the J gene lost 5 bases, with 18 bases spanning the gap. The CDR3 loop spans 17 amino acids. The CDR3 loop is CASSQGFLAQINNEQFF. CDR3 DNA: TGCGCCAGCAGCCAAGGATTTCTAGCACAGATAAACAATGAGCAGTTCTTC.

J is TRBJ1-3 and V is TRBV5-5, with 7 positions matching TRBD1. In germline, CDR1 is SGHKS, CDR2 YYEKEE (reference sequence). Germline trimming cut 1 base from V and 0 bases from J; bases unmatched to any gene: 4. This CDR3 is 16 amino acids long. CDR3 sequence: CASSLPGTASGNTIYF. DNA for the CDR3: TGTGCCAGCAGCTTGCCCGGGACAGCCTCTGGAAACACCATATATTTT.

This chain links TRBV5-1 with TRBJ1-4; D ambiguous. The germline CDR1 and CDR2 sequences are SGHRS and YFSETQ. Trimming shortened V by 0 bases and J by 11 bases, and 14 bases separated the two germline ends. The CDR3 covers 14 residues. The DNA for the CDR3 is TGCGCCAGCAGCTTGGATATGTCAAGAGGGAAACTGTTTTTT. Residues: CASSLDMSRGKLFF.

V and J are TRBV28 and TRBJ2-7; perhaps TRBD1 as D (5 bases). CDR3 length: 14 residues. The germline V gene has CDR1 MDHEN and CDR2 SYDVKM. With 3 bases removed from V and 4 bases from J, the gap between germline ends came to 13 bases. In DNA form, the CDR3 reads TGTGCCAGCAGTTTCAGGGTCATGCCTTACGAGCAGTACTTC. Residues: CASSFRVMPYEQYF.

V is TRBV5-1 and J is TRBJ1-6; D may be TRBD1 (5 bases). The CDR3 has 16 residues. Germline CDR1 reads SGHRS; CDR2 reads YFSETQ. V shed 4 bases and J shed 3 bases, with 14 bases lying between them. The CDR3, as DNA: TGCGCCAGCAGCCTTGGGCGGGGGTTCTATAATTCACCCCTCCACTTT. Its protein product is CASSLGRGFYNSPLHF.

This sequence joins TRBV7-3 and TRBJ2-1; D is perhaps TRBD2 (5 bases). The CDR3 extends over 16 amino acids. Germline V gene data show CDR1 as SGHTA and CDR2 as FQGTGA. V was shortened by 5 bases and J by 6 bases, with 20 bases between the two germline ends. The CDR3 protein is CASSKFGITPLNEQFF. CDR3 bases: TGTGCCAGCAGCAAGTTCGGGATCACACCCCTCAATGAGCAGTTCTTC.

V usage is TRBV18 and J usage is TRBJ2-5; TRBD1 agrees at 8 bases. This CDR3 is built from 14 residues. Trimming removed 3 bases from V and 5 bases from J; junction bases left unmatched: 5. The germline CDR1 and CDR2 sequences are KGHSH and LQKENI. Here the CDR3 reads CASSPAGTGETQYF. DNA of the CDR3: TGTGCCAGCTCACCTGCCGGGACAGGCGAGACCCAGTACTTC.

This clone was detected only once. The chain uses TRBV6-6 and TRBJ1-1; 8 bases align to TRBD1. Germline V CDR1 and CDR2: MNHNY, SVGAGI (reference sequence). V lost 2 bases, J lost 6 bases, and 5 bases stayed unmatched. The CDR3 runs 14 residues. CDR3 bases: TGTGCCAGCAGTTACCAGGGACAGGCGTCTGAAGCTTTCTTT. It codes for CASSYQGQASEAFF.

The CDR3 nucleotides are TGTGCCAGCAGCGTAGAAGGGGGCGGGAACACTGAAGCTTTCTTT. Its translation: CASSVEGGGNTEAFF. The chain is built from TRBV9 and TRBJ1-1; the match to TRBD1 covers 7 bases. The CDR3 sequence is 15 residues long. Germline V gives CDR1 SGDLS, CDR2 YYNGEE. The J segment lost 1 base and the V segment lost 0 bases, leaving 3 bases of the junction unmatched.